The following is a TCR beta chain sequence with its context. The sample comes from a study of T cell repertoires in cytomegalovirus infection. Study details: Shared public TCR beta signatures pointed to both CMV infection and a matching HLA type.

TCRdb called the reads again in MiXCR, with one record for every CDR3 protein. This sample has 500,000 to 600,000 distinct CDR3 sequences, with 15% to 20% found just once. Germline V gene lookup returns CDR1 MDHEN and CDR2 SYDVKM. V lost 3 bases to trimming and J lost 5 bases; unmatched junction nucleotides: 6. The CDR3 consists of 14 residues. Input material: CD8+ T cells from PBMCs. This sequence was found in a human donor in good health (CMV status not recorded). Some clones in this sample may be carry-over from other donors' samples. The chain has TRBV28 and TRBJ2-7; 8 bases match TRBD1. Here the CDR3 reads CASSLPRGLDEQYF. CDR3 in DNA: TGTGCCAGCAGTTTGCCCAGGGGGCTCGACGAGCAGTACTTC.